This is a list of T cell receptor beta chains from one sample in a study of beta chain features in type 1 diabetes. Assay used: immunoSEQ multiplex PCR; TCRdb lists only in-frame clones, some missing. This table has 300,000 to 350,000 clones, roughly 14% appearing once. Sequenced material: naive CD4+ T cells from blood. These TCRs come from a young woman with type 1 diabetes. Both conserved end residues are part of each CDR3. Fields, in order: V gene, clone size, J gene, D gene, CDR3 protein, CDR3 DNA. D genes are given only for firm matches. Not all rows give a size; the values are once, few, many and, for expanded clones, a class.

v_gene: TRBV29-1
abundance: NA
j_gene: TRBJ1-2
d_gene: TRBD1
CDR3aa: CSVEWDRGNGYTF
CDR3nt: TGCAGCGTTGAATGGGACAGGGGGAATGGCTACACCTTC

v_gene: TRBV5-1
abundance: NA
j_gene: TRBJ2-1
d_gene: TRBD2
CDR3aa: CASSLAGRHNEQFF
CDR3nt: TGCGCCAGCAGCTTGGCCGGGAGGCACAATGAGCAGTTCTTC

v_gene: TRBV7-2
abundance: few
j_gene: TRBJ1-2
d_gene: NA
CDR3aa: CASSPPGQIERYTF
CDR3nt: TGTGCCAGCAGCCCCCCGGGACAAATTGAAAGATACACCTTC

v_gene: TRBV30
abundance: few
j_gene: TRBJ2-2
d_gene: NA
CDR3aa: CAWGENTGELFF
CDR3nt: TGTGCCTGGGGAGAAAACACCGGGGAGCTGTTTTTT

v_gene: TRBV18
abundance: NA
j_gene: TRBJ1-4
d_gene: NA
CDR3aa: CASSPGTLREKLFF
CDR3nt: TGTGCCAGCTCACCCGGGACACTAAGAGAGAAACTGTTTTTT

v_gene: TRBV7-8
abundance: NA
j_gene: TRBJ2-3
d_gene: NA
CDR3aa: CASSGRLGDTQYF
CDR3nt: TGTGCCAGCAGCGGCCGCCTAGGCGATACGCAGTATTTT

v_gene: TRBV10-3
abundance: NA
j_gene: TRBJ2-1
d_gene: NA
CDR3aa: CAISPLADNEQFF
CDR3nt: TGTGCCATCAGCCCCTTAGCGGACAATGAGCAGTTCTTC

v_gene: TRBV7-9
abundance: few
j_gene: TRBJ2-2
d_gene: NA
CDR3aa: CASSLEVLGELFF
CDR3nt: TGTGCCAGCAGCCTCGAGGTTCTCGGGGAGCTGTTTTTT

v_gene: TRBV5-4
abundance: NA
j_gene: TRBJ1-2
d_gene: TRBD1
CDR3aa: CASSSKNTGVGYTF
CDR3nt: TGTGCCAGCAGCTCCAAAAATACAGGGGTTGGCTACACCTTC

v_gene: TRBV18
abundance: NA
j_gene: TRBJ2-3
d_gene: TRBD2
CDR3aa: CASSPGLADTDTQYF
CDR3nt: TGTGCCAGCTCACCAGGGCTAGCGGACACAGATACGCAGTATTTT

v_gene: TRBV15
abundance: few
j_gene: TRBJ2-5
d_gene: NA
CDR3aa: CATSRDLGTVKETQYF
CDR3nt: TGTGCCACCAGCAGAGATCTTGGGACTGTGAAAGAGACCCAGTACTTC

v_gene: TRBV28
abundance: few
j_gene: TRBJ2-5
d_gene: TRBD1
CDR3aa: CAISPWTGLQETQYF
CDR3nt: TGTGCCATTTCGCCTTGGACAGGCCTCCAAGAGACCCAGTACTTC

v_gene: TRBV28
abundance: NA
j_gene: TRBJ2-6
d_gene: NA
CDR3aa: CASSQPGLLSGANVLTF
CDR3nt: TGTGCCAGCAGTCAACCGGGACTCCTCTCTGGGGCCAACGTCCTGACTTTC

v_gene: TRBV11-2
abundance: NA
j_gene: TRBJ2-5
d_gene: NA
CDR3aa: CASSLIRETQYF
CDR3nt: TGTGCCAGCAGCCTAATCCGGGAGACCCAGTACTTC

v_gene: TRBV28
abundance: few
j_gene: TRBJ2-7
d_gene: NA
CDR3aa: CASTSSSYEQYF
CDR3nt: TGTGCCAGCACTAGCAGCTCCTACGAGCAGTACTTC

v_gene: TRBV9
abundance: NA
j_gene: TRBJ1-2
d_gene: NA
CDR3aa: CASSVSDRPGYTF
CDR3nt: TGTGCCAGCAGCGTCTCCGACAGGCCTGGCTACACCTTC

v_gene: TRBV2
abundance: NA
j_gene: TRBJ2-1
d_gene: TRBD1
CDR3aa: CASSYQQGVYNEQFF
CDR3nt: TGTGCCAGCAGTTACCAACAGGGGGTCTACAATGAGCAGTTCTTC

v_gene: TRBV12-5
abundance: few
j_gene: TRBJ2-1
d_gene: TRBD2
CDR3aa: CASRAGDSYNEQFF
CDR3nt: TGTGCTAGTCGAGCGGGAGACTCCTACAATGAGCAGTTCTTC

v_gene: TRBV6-1
abundance: NA
j_gene: TRBJ1-5
d_gene: NA
CDR3aa: CASSEYGDQPQHF
CDR3nt: TGTGCCAGCAGTGAGTACGGGGATCAGCCCCAGCATTTT

v_gene: TRBV5-4
abundance: NA
j_gene: TRBJ2-3
d_gene: TRBD2
CDR3aa: CASSLGLAGDTQYF
CDR3nt: TGTGCCAGCAGCTTAGGACTAGCGGGAGATACGCAGTATTTT

v_gene: TRBV7-9
abundance: NA
j_gene: TRBJ2-5
d_gene: TRBD1
CDR3aa: CASSLRDSQETQYF
CDR3nt: TGTGCCAGCAGTCTCCGGGACAGTCAAGAGACCCAGTACTTC

v_gene: TRBV2
abundance: few
j_gene: TRBJ2-2
d_gene: NA
CDR3aa: CASEATNTGELFF
CDR3nt: TGTGCCAGCGAGGCGACCAACACCGGGGAGCTGTTTTTT

v_gene: TRBV7-9
abundance: few
j_gene: TRBJ2-1
d_gene: TRBD2
CDR3aa: CASSLGLAGIDEQFF
CDR3nt: TGTGCCAGCAGCTTAGGACTAGCGGGAATCGATGAGCAGTTCTTC

v_gene: TRBV5-6
abundance: few
j_gene: TRBJ2-3
d_gene: TRBD2
CDR3aa: CASSLNTGGADTQYF
CDR3nt: TGTGCCAGCAGCCTAAATACGGGAGGGGCAGATACGCAGTATTTT

v_gene: TRBV25-1
abundance: NA
j_gene: TRBJ1-3
d_gene: TRBD1
CDR3aa: CASTPPGTGGNTIYF
CDR3nt: TGTGCCAGCACCCCACCCGGGACAGGGGGAAACACCATATATTTT

v_gene: TRBV10-3
abundance: few
j_gene: TRBJ2-4
d_gene: TRBD1
CDR3aa: CAISGPGQGENIQYF
CDR3nt: TGTGCCATCAGTGGACCGGGACAGGGGGAAAACATTCAGTACTTC

v_gene: TRBV4-1
abundance: few
j_gene: TRBJ1-1
d_gene: NA
CDR3aa: CASSQGEPLNTEAFF
CDR3nt: TGCGCCAGCAGCCAAGGGGAGCCTCTGAACACTGAAGCTTTCTTT

v_gene: TRBV29-1
abundance: many
j_gene: TRBJ2-2
d_gene: NA
CDR3aa: CSVGLPNTGELFF
CDR3nt: TGCAGCGTTGGACTCCCGAACACCGGGGAGCTGTTTTTT

v_gene: TRBV7-9
abundance: few
j_gene: TRBJ2-1
d_gene: NA
CDR3aa: CASDFYNEQFF
CDR3nt: TGTGCCAGCGACTTCTACAATGAGCAGTTCTTC

v_gene: TRBV9
abundance: few
j_gene: TRBJ2-5
d_gene: NA
CDR3aa: CASSVAAQETQYF
CDR3nt: TGTGCCAGCAGCGTGGCAGCGCAAGAGACCCAGTACTTC

v_gene: TRBV5-4
abundance: few
j_gene: TRBJ2-5
d_gene: TRBD2
CDR3aa: CASSLSRTSGLLETQYF
CDR3nt: TGTGCCAGCAGCTTGTCGCGGACTAGCGGTTTGTTGGAGACCCAGTACTTC

v_gene: TRBV25-1
abundance: few
j_gene: TRBJ2-1
d_gene: NA
CDR3aa: CASKRQGTYNEQFF
CDR3nt: TGTGCCAGCAAGAGGCAGGGCACCTACAATGAGCAGTTCTTC

v_gene: TRBV15
abundance: NA
j_gene: TRBJ1-2
d_gene: TRBD1
CDR3aa: CATSRPGTVNYGYTF
CDR3nt: TGTGCCACCAGCAGACCCGGGACAGTTAACTATGGCTACACCTTC

v_gene: TRBV5-1
abundance: NA
j_gene: TRBJ2-2
d_gene: NA
CDR3aa: CASSLAGGAGGELFF
CDR3nt: TGCGCCAGCAGCTTGGCCGGGGGAGCTGGCGGGGAGCTGTTTTTT

v_gene: TRBV6-6
abundance: few
j_gene: TRBJ1-2
d_gene: TRBD1
CDR3aa: CASRRGQGTTNYGYTF
CDR3nt: TGTGCCAGCAGACGAGGACAGGGTACAACTAACTATGGCTACACCTTC

v_gene: TRBV4-1
abundance: NA
j_gene: TRBJ2-3
d_gene: TRBD2
CDR3aa: CASTQTAGAADTQYF
CDR3nt: TGCGCCAGCACCCAAACAGCGGGAGCCGCAGATACGCAGTATTTT